The 15 T cell receptor beta chains in this list originate from one sample, sequenced in a study of T cells in localized non-small cell lung cancer. Clones were read by immunoSEQ multiplex PCR, and TCRdb kept only the in-frame ones, dropping some. Of around 3,000 clones detected, around 25% appear once; the ten largest clones hold approximately 20%. This specimen consisted of lung tumor tissue, obtained before any cancer treatment. These receptors were taken from a man aged 35 to 70 with stage I lung adenocarcinoma.

This clone was picked up a small number of times. The J gene is TRBJ2-1, the V gene TRBV11-3; 7 bases fit TRBD2. J lost 9 bases, V lost 5 bases, and 13 bases had no gene match. CDR3 length equals 15 residues. CDR1 is SGHNT and CDR2 is YENEEA in the germline V gene. The CDR3 nucleotides read TGTGCCAGCAGCGCCTCGGGCGGGAGAGGCGGTGAGCAGTTCTTC. Protein sequence: CASSASGGRGGEQFF.

The sample holds a few counts of this clone. The V gene is TRBV15, the J gene TRBJ1-1; maybe TRBD1 (5 bases). Per the germline V gene, CDR1 is LNHNV and CDR2 is YYDKDF (reference sequence). The V end was cut by 0 bases, the J end by 2 bases, with 13 bases between. This CDR3 comprises 16 residues. Here the CDR3 reads CATSREGPDTNTEAFF. DNA of the CDR3: TGTGCCACCAGCAGAGAAGGCCCGGACACAAACACTGAAGCTTTCTTT.

CDR3 protein: CATSRDRDSTEAFF. CDR3 nucleotides: TGTGCCACCAGCAGAGACAGGGATAGCACTGAAGCTTTCTTT. The J gene is TRBJ1-1, the V gene TRBV15; D possibly corresponds to TRBD1 (5 bases). This CDR3 is built from 14 residues. V was cut by 0 bases and J by 4 bases, with 9 bases left in between. CDR1 is LNHNV, CDR2 YYDKDF, per germline (reference sequence).

The rearrangement joins TRBV10-1 to TRBJ1-2; D is possibly TRBD1 (5 bases). V dropped 9 bases and J dropped 2 bases, with 7 bases sitting between them. This CDR3 has 11 amino acids. The V gene's germline CDR1 is WNHNN and CDR2 SYGVQD (reference sequence). Here the CDR3 reads CASGGNYGYTF. The DNA of the CDR3 is TGCGCCAGTGGGGGGAACTATGGCTACACCTTC.

This clone was found a few times. V gene TRBV2 combines with J gene TRBJ2-3; no clear D gene. The CDR3 totals 13 residues. The germline gives CDR1 SNHLY, CDR2 FYNNEI. The V end lost 6 bases, the J end lost 5 bases, and 12 bases lay between the germline ends. The CDR3 sequence: CASSRSGRDTQYF. CDR3 in DNA: TGTGCCAGCAGCCGGTCCGGTCGAGATACGCAGTATTTT. Full variable domain (rest looked up from reference TRBV2 and TRBJ2-3): EPEVTQTPSHQVTQMGQEVILRCVPISNHLYFYWYRQILGQKVEFLVSFYNNEISEKSEIFDDQFSVERPDGSNFTLKIRSTKLEDSAMYFCASSRSGRDTQYFGPGTRLTVL.

This clone showed up just a few times. This chain joins TRBV6-8 and TRBJ1-5; 7 nucleotides line up with TRBD1. Germline trimming cut 5 bases from V and 0 bases from J; bases unmatched to any gene: 1. Germline CDR1 and CDR2: MNHGY and SAAAGT. The CDR3 extends over 14 amino acids. The CDR3 DNA follows: TGTGCCAGCAGTAGGGGGCTTAGCAATCAGCCCCAGCATTTT. It is translated as CASSRGLSNQPQHF.

This sequence joins TRBV11-3 and TRBJ2-2, with 8 bases lining up with TRBD1. The CDR3 is 16 residues long. The J segment lost 4 bases and the V segment lost 0 bases, leaving 4 bases of the junction unmatched. CDR1 and CDR2 (germline): SGHNT, YENEEA. CDR3 region: CASSLETGQVTGELFF. In nucleotides, the CDR3 is TGTGCCAGCAGCTTAGAAACGGGACAGGTCACCGGGGAGCTGTTTTTT.

By sample fraction, this clone is large. The chain uses TRBV4-1 and TRBJ2-7, with D unresolved. Germline lookup yields CDR1 MGHRA and CDR2 YSYEKL. The V and J ends lost 0 bases and 3 bases respectively, with 6 bases between them. The CDR3 totals 13 residues. The CDR3 DNA follows: TGCGCCAGCAGCCAAGATCTCCTCTACGAGCAGTACTTC. It encodes CASSQDLLYEQYF.

This clone has just a few counts. V is TRBV9 and J is TRBJ1-2, with 9 positions matching TRBD1. The CDR3 is 13 amino acids. V lost 0 bases, J lost 8 bases, and 2 bases stayed unmatched. Germline CDR1 is SGDLS and CDR2 is YYNGEE. CDR3: CASSVGTGVGYTF. As DNA, the CDR3 is TGTGCCAGCAGCGTAGGGACAGGGGTAGGCTACACCTTC. Looking up the rest from reference TRBV9 and TRBJ1-2 gives the full variable domain: DSGVTQTPKHLITATGQRVTLRCSPRSGDLSVYWYQQSLDQGLQFLIQYYNGEERAKGNILERFSAQQFPDLHSELNLSSLELGDSALYFCASSVGTGVGYTFGSGTRLTVV.

The chain employs TRBV18 and TRBJ2-1, with a tentative D call TRBD1 (5 bases). Looked up from germline, CDR1 is KGHSH and CDR2 is LQKENI. The CDR3 length is 15 residues. V gave up 5 bases and J gave up 4 bases, with 15 bases separating them. CDR3 coding DNA: TGTGCCAGCTCATTCAGGGAACGTCCGTACAATGAGCAGTTCTTC. It is translated as CASSFRERPYNEQFF.

This rearrangement joins TRBV11-3 to TRBJ1-2; D unclear. Trimming stripped 4 bases from V and 6 bases from J, with 18 bases between. Germline values: CDR1 SGHNT, CDR2 YENEEA. The CDR3 has 15 amino acids. Here the CDR3 reads CASSSTDRAYHGYTF. The CDR3 DNA reads as TGTGCCAGCAGCTCAACTGACCGGGCGTACCATGGCTACACCTTC.

By share, this clone counts as medium-sized. V is TRBV11-3 and J is TRBJ2-3; 8 nucleotides match TRBD2. The CDR3 has 14 residues. The trim removed 5 bases at V and 2 bases at J, leaving 3 bases unmatched. The germline CDR1 and CDR2 sequences are SGHNT and YENEEA. This chain's CDR3 is CASSQRGTTDTQYF. The CDR3 coding sequence is TGTGCCAGCAGCCAGCGGGGGACCACAGATACGCAGTATTTT.

This CDR3 reads CASSQPGGLSYNEQFF. The CDR3 nucleotides read TGTGCCAGCTCACAACCCGGGGGTCTCTCCTACAATGAGCAGTTCTTC. The chain is built from TRBV18 and TRBJ2-1, with D tentatively TRBD2 (6 bases). Germline CDR1 reads KGHSH; CDR2 reads LQKENI. The V and J ends lost 4 bases and 0 bases respectively, with 13 bases between them. The CDR3 spans 16 residues.

This sequence joins TRBV21-1 and TRBJ1-1; the table calls TRBD1, which could not be checked here. TRBV21-1 is a pseudogene locus. The CDR3 is 16 amino acids. In DNA, the CDR3 is TGTGCCAGCAGCGTAGGACAGGCTACGGGGCACACTGAAGCTTTCTTT. As protein: CASSVGQATGHTEAFF.

There are a few counts of this clone. The rearrangement joins TRBV30 to TRBJ2-5; D tentatively reads TRBD1 or TRBD2 (5 bases each). Germline CDR1 GTSNPN, CDR2 SVGIG (reference sequence). This CDR3 comprises 16 residues. Trimming pared 0 bases from V and 1 base from J, leaving 15 bases between. CDR3 sequence reads: CAWSVRDGFFQETQYF. The CDR3 nucleotides are TGTGCCTGGAGTGTCAGGGACGGCTTCTTCCAAGAGACCCAGTACTTC.